Here is one T cell receptor beta chain with its context. The antigen it binds to is not known. No base-level quality is on record; no much larger clone is a single base apart. For the CD8 naive samples, CD45RO-negative cells were positively selected for CCR7, yielding a CD45RA+CCR7+ population from which TemRA cells were excluded. The donors were healthy, HIV-negative adults who had no recently reported acute infections or vaccinations. All donors were Caucasian adults living in Nashville, Tennessee, USA. After blood collection by leukapheresis, PBMCs were isolated using Ficoll-Histopaque density gradient centrifugation and then cryopreserved in the vapor phase of liquid nitrogen. Purity and quantity of every magnetically sorted T cell population were checked by analytical flow cytometry. Each sorted fraction had its genomic DNA isolated and then quantified by UV absorbance on a Nanodrop 2000c. The data were taken from a study of shared clonotypes between healthy human individuals (dated by TCRdb to the early 2020s). In the study overall: The cohort included three men and two women between 18 and 49 years of age. Each donor's leukapheresis produced roughly between roughly 0.85 and 9.5 billion PBMCs. Different laboratories and diverse techniques were used to prepare libraries and sequence TCR repertoires, to increase sequencing depth and limit assay-specific biases. For each donor, CD4 naive and CD4 memory were each run on three plates, CD8 naive on two plates, and CD8 memory on one plate. To estimate repertoire size and how much clonotypes are shared between individuals, the study performed deep sequencing of blood TCR repertoires from about 5 healthy adults. Broad study findings and their caveats: Naive subsets generally had larger estimated clonotype richness than memory subsets did. Sampling was restricted to blood, and TCR repertoires in tissues likely differ from the TCR repertoires found in blood. Pairwise subsampling led to the expectation that sequencing depth would affect the degree of clonotype sharing among donors. Because the study included only a small number of donors, the genetic and exposure-history diversity represented was limited. Roughly 5.2% of naive CD4, 3.5% of naive CD8, roughly 2.5% of memory CD4, and roughly 0.4% of memory CD8 clonotypes were shared across several donors. Even with the large sequencing depth, rarefaction of the sorted-subset datasets indicated that sequencing was incomplete. Higher generation probabilities were observed for clonotypes shared by all four sorted-subset donors than for non-shared clonotypes.

Using the deep immunoSEQ assay, TCR CDR3 regions were amplified from genomic DNA by multiplex PCR. Extracted genomic DNA from each cell subset was distributed evenly across all wells of several immunoSEQ 96-well plates, and each plate was treated as a replicate. Each replicate PCR for sorted subsets received about 210 ng genomic DNA, equal to around 32,000 T cell genomes. Purified libraries were quantified with a Qubit 3.0 fluorometer, sized on a Bioanalyzer 2100, and re-quantified with the KAPA Library Quantification kit. A separate single-read 150-cycle Illumina NextSeq 550 flow cell was used to sequence each immunoSEQ 96-well plate. Per the authors' processing: The immunoSEQ output contained only junctional sequences without quality scores, so filtering could not match that applied to full-length reads. Sequences were annotated with PyIR, a Python wrapper for IgBLAST v1.9, using IMGT germline references to assign V/J genes and CDR3. Reads were removed for weak V/J assignments (E-value above 1e-6), missing CDR3, stop codons, out-of-frame junctions, or ambiguous translated residues. V3J clonotypes were defined as sequences sharing the same inferred V gene, J gene, and CDR3 amino acid sequence. The percentage overlap between two repertoires was calculated by dividing the number of shared unique clonotypes by the size of the smaller repertoire. Richness of each repertoire was evaluated using RTK rarefaction, the Chao1 estimator, and Recon v2.1 estimates of unobserved clonotypes. Generation probabilities for all TCRbeta clonotypes obtained by the gDNA method from a handful of donors were computed using OLGA. TCRdb took this table from immuneACCESS and kept in-frame rearrangements with V and J called. Such tables lack part of the clones; where checked against another copy, unresolved V genes explain under half of the gap, and the rest is unexplained. Clone size and V and J calls were adopted from that table, with D and trimming inferred from the DNA. The sample yields 450,000 to 700,000 clones; about 95% were counted once. 0.1% to 0.11% of the sample belongs to the ten largest clones.

Based on the germline V gene, the CDR1 and CDR2 sequences are WSHSY and SAAADI. V is clipped by 11 bases and J by 0 bases, and the sequence between their germline boundaries is 11 bases long. Spanning cysteine to phenylalanine, the CDR3 consists of 13 amino acids. Of the read, only the CDR3 DNA is kept; its 39 bases are in frame from base 1. The receptor comes from a woman aged 30 to 39 in good health. Specimen: naive CD8+ T cells sorted from blood. The cell subset or site label of this sample denotes: CD45RA+CCR7+. Recombination joined TRBV10-2 with TRBJ1-5; TRBD1 is a weak D gene call, 6 bases matching. The CDR3 has the sequence CAGGQYSNQPQHF. The DNA reads TGCGCCGGCGGACAGTATAGCAATCAGCCCCAGCATTTT.